Presented here are 2 T cell receptor beta chains from one specimen sequenced in a study of shared T cell receptors in the human thymus. Sequencing was performed with immunoSEQ multiplex PCR; in TCRdb, only in-frame clones are kept and a portion is missing. The sample has 720,000 or so clones, 80% to 90% seen once. The sample was also linked to a second study, of human thymus T cells.

Material: thymocytes. The receptors were sampled from a girl under two years old with a congenital heart defect.

The chain combines TRBV9 with TRBJ2-5; 7 bases line up with TRBD1. The junction had 6 bases not matched to a gene; V was cut back by 4 bases and J by 0 bases. This CDR3 comprises 15 residues. The germline CDR1 and CDR2 sequences are SGDLS and YYNGEE. The CDR3: CASSPTGFYQETQYF. DNA for the CDR3: TGTGCCAGCAGCCCGACAGGGTTCTACCAAGAGACCCAGTACTTC.

The chain has TRBV28 and TRBJ1-2, with TRBD1 matching over 9 bases. Trimming at V came to 9 bases and at J to 8 bases, leaving 19 bases not matched to a gene. Looked up from germline, CDR1 is MDHEN and CDR2 is SYDVKM. This CDR3 is built from 16 residues. This CDR3 reads CASSTTPGTGTRGYTF. CDR3 in DNA: TGTGCCAGTTCAACCACACCAGGGACAGGGACCAGGGGCTACACCTTC.